This T cell receptor (beta chain) is drawn from a study of monozygotic twins with inflammatory bowel disease. Study-level points and caveats: Distinguishing T cell subtypes was not possible.

In regard to this clonotype: What it recognizes is unknown.

Nested PCRs (about 15 and 9 cycles, two total) were applied to TCRalpha and TCRbeta cDNA. For each CDR3 protein, TCRdb gives one entry from its re-call of the 5' RACE reads, without DNA. This sample's table has roughly 150,000 distinct CDR3 sequences. The CDR3 spans 14 residues. The sequenced sample consisted of blood. This sequence joins TRBV12-3 or TRBV12-4 and TRBJ2-7; no DNA is available, so the TRBD2 call from TCRdb remains unchecked. The TCR originated in a human donor with ulcerative colitis or Crohn's disease, or a healthy co-twin of an affected twin (not recorded which). CDR3: CASSPPDGGFEQYF.